The next 14 T cell receptor beta chains were all read from a single sample in a study of T cell repertoires in cytomegalovirus infection. A single record per CDR3 protein comes from TCRdb applying MiXCR to the reads. The sample holds 400,000 or so distinct CDR3 sequences, around 18% seen once. Sequenced: PBMCs. The source of these receptors is a human donor in good health (CMV status not recorded). Some clones in this sample may be carry-over from other donors' samples.

This clonotype has a handful of counts. In DNA, the CDR3 is TGTGCCAGTAGTAAAACGGCCATCCGGGAGGAGACCCAGTACTTC. Translation gives CASSKTAIREETQYF. The genes are TRBV19 and TRBJ2-5; the D gene is possibly TRBD2 (6 bases). CDR3 length: 15 residues. V was trimmed by 4 bases and J by 5 bases, leaving 17 bases between them. Per germline, CDR1 LNHDA and CDR2 SQIVND (reference sequence).

This clonotype appeared a few times. The chain couples TRBV6-9 to TRBJ2-4; TRBD2 matches at 7 bases. With 8 bases clipped from V and 0 bases from J, the junction kept 10 bases outside the gene matches. The CDR3 contains 16 residues. Per the germline V gene, CDR1 is MNHGY and CDR2 is SVAAGI. The DNA for the CDR3 is TGTGCCAGCGGAGGGAGGGAGCGGCTAGCCAAAAACATTCAGTACTTC. It encodes CASGGRERLAKNIQYF.

This clonotype was seen ten or more times. The chain joins TRBV12-3 or TRBV12-4 to TRBJ2-3; 12 bases are shared with TRBD2. The CDR3 covers 16 residues. J was trimmed by 5 bases and V by 5 bases; bases with no gene match: 8. CDR3: CASSGLAGGTIDTQYF. CDR3 DNA sequence: TGTGCCAGCAGTGGCCTAGCGGGGGGGACAATAGATACGCAGTATTTT.

This sequence joins TRBV20-1 and TRBJ2-7; TRBD1 might be the D (5 bases). Trimming cost V 1 base and J 6 bases, with 31 bases left between them. The length of the CDR3 is 19 residues. Germline assignment: CDR1 DFQATT and CDR2 SNEGSKA (reference sequence). The CDR3 DNA reads as TGCAGTGCTAGAGGGAAGGGGTCGGATGGTAGGTCGTTTTGGGCCGAGCAGTACTTC. As protein: CSARGKGSDGRSFWAEQYF.

This clonotype was detected ten times or more. The chain has TRBV7-2 and TRBJ2-3; D gene uncertain. The V gene's germline CDR1 is SGHTA and CDR2 FQGNSA. V shed 8 bases and J shed 0 bases, with 18 bases lying between them. The CDR3 runs 16 residues. The CDR3 spells CASPRSGSLSTDTQYF. The DNA of the CDR3 is TGTGCCAGCCCCAGGTCAGGTAGCCTAAGCACAGATACGCAGTATTTT.

There are a few counts of this clonotype. The rearrangement uses TRBV27 and TRBJ1-3, with a weak D call TRBD1 (6 bases). Germline CDR1 MNHEY, CDR2 SMNVEV (reference sequence). The V gene lost 8 bases and the J gene lost 9 bases, with 17 bases spanning the gap. The CDR3 length is 13 residues. The DNA of the CDR3 is TGTGCCAGCCGGGACACCACCTCTGGCACCATATATTTT. Translated, it gives CASRDTTSGTIYF.

This clonotype was seen a few times. The rearrangement links TRBV18 to TRBJ1-2; D is perhaps TRBD1 (5 bases). The CDR3 covers 13 residues. CDR1 KGHSH and CDR2 LQKENI come from the germline V gene. V shed 2 bases and J shed 5 bases, with 9 bases lying between them. CDR3: CASSPETAYGYTF. CDR3 DNA sequence: TGTGCCAGCTCACCAGAGACAGCTTATGGCTACACCTTC.

This clonotype was seen a few times. V gene TRBV5-1 combines with J gene TRBJ1-4; no clear D gene. V lost 0 bases, J lost 8 bases, and 17 bases lay in between. CDR1 SGHRS and CDR2 YFSETQ come from the germline V gene. The CDR3 sequence is 16 residues long. The CDR3 protein is CASSLGGRATSEKLFF. CDR3 coding DNA: TGCGCCAGCAGCTTGGGTGGGAGAGCAACCTCAGAAAAACTGTTTTTT.

This clonotype was counted many times. The chain combines TRBV7-2 with TRBJ2-5, with TRBD2 matching over 10 bases. Germline CDR1 SGHTA, CDR2 FQGNSA. This CDR3 has 17 residues. Trimming at V came to 2 bases and at J to 7 bases, leaving 13 bases not matched to a gene. CDR3 coding DNA: TGTGCCAGCAGCTTATCCAGCGGGAGGGCAGGTGGGGGGACCCAGTACTTC. This sequence encodes CASSLSSGRAGGGTQYF.

This clonotype occurred many times. The chain carries TRBV7-9 and TRBJ2-1, with TRBD1 as a possible D gene (7 bases). The germline CDR1 and CDR2 sequences are SEHNR and FQNEAQ (reference sequence). Trimming removed 5 bases from V and 8 bases from J, with 16 bases in between. The CDR3 has 14 amino acids. CDR3 sequence: CASSPRTGGDEQFF. The CDR3 coding sequence is TGTGCCAGCAGCCCGCGGACAGGCGGGGATGAGCAGTTCTTC.

A few counts support this clonotype. This CDR3 reads CASSFIGEQPQHF. For the CDR3, the DNA is TGCGCCAGCAGCTTTATAGGGGAGCAGCCCCAGCATTTT. This chain joins TRBV5-1 and TRBJ1-5, with D perhaps TRBD1 (5 bases). The V end was cut by 2 bases, the J end by 7 bases, with 10 bases between. The V gene's germline CDR1 is SGHRS and CDR2 YFSETQ. This CDR3 region has 13 residues.

Many counts were recorded for this clonotype. V and J are TRBV7-2 and TRBJ2-1; no clear D gene. Germline V lookup: CDR1 SGHTA, CDR2 FQGNSA. This CDR3 is built from 14 residues. V was pared by 5 bases and J by 9 bases, with 17 bases between. The CDR3 DNA sequence: TGTGCCAGCAGCCCACCCGGGCGTTGGGGTGAGCAGTTCTTC. It is translated as CASSPPGRWGEQFF.

The chain employs TRBV5-1 and TRBJ2-1, with 10 bases fitting TRBD2. Germline values: CDR1 SGHRS, CDR2 YFSETQ. The CDR3 consists of 15 residues. V dropped 6 bases and J dropped 5; count of bases not matched to a gene: 8. CDR3: CASTYLAGADNEQFF. CDR3 nucleotide sequence: TGCGCCAGCACCTATCTAGCGGGGGCAGACAATGAGCAGTTCTTC.

This clonotype showed up just a few times. V is TRBV29-1 and J is TRBJ2-5, with 13 positions matching TRBD2. V dropped 4 bases and J dropped 1; count of bases not matched to a gene: 3. CDR1 is SQVTM and CDR2 is ANQGSEA in the germline V gene. This CDR3 region has 15 residues. This CDR3 is CSVATSGGPQETQYF. As DNA, the CDR3 is TGCAGCGTTGCGACTAGCGGGGGGCCCCAAGAGACCCAGTACTTC. The complete variable domain, with remaining parts taken from reference TRBV29-1 and TRBJ2-5, reads SAVISQKPSRDICQRGTSLTIQCQVDSQVTMMFWYRQQPGQSLTLIATANQGSEATYESGFVIDKFPISRPNLTFSTLTVSNMSPEDSSIYLCSVATSGGPQETQYFGPGTRLLVL.